This T cell receptor (beta chain) derives from a study of blood T cell repertoires in COVID-19. CDR1 and CDR2 from the germline V gene are GTSNPN and SVGIG (reference sequence). V dropped 4 bases and J dropped 1; count of bases not matched to a gene: 7. The CDR3 extends over 15 amino acids. Source study methods: Counts of nucleated cells, estimated from reference gene primer amplification, were obtained. Data came from immunoSEQ multiplex PCR; TCRdb stores just in-frame clones and leaves some out. Clone size and V and J calls were adopted from that table, with D and trimming inferred from the DNA. The profile shows over 50,000 clones, about 80% of them singletons.

The chain uses TRBV30 and TRBJ1-1; 9 bases are a match to TRBD1. The sequenced sample consisted of peripheral blood. This TCR came from a human donor in a cohort sampled during active COVID-19. The CDR3 loop reads CAWTSQGAGNTEAFF. Written as DNA, the CDR3 is TGTGCCTGGACCTCACAGGGGGCCGGGAACACTGAAGCTTTCTTT.